This entry is about one T cell receptor beta chain. This clone was counted once. Its antigen remains undetermined. No much larger clonotype is one base removed from it; base qualities were not supplied. The time point label, read with the paper, signifies: tumor resected at nephrectomy. What this sample's treatment or condition label stands for: 15 Gy SBRT to primary tumor, nephrectomy 4 weeks later. Samples came from a clinical trial, in which primary renal cell carcinomas received 15 Gy stereotactic body radiation therapy followed by nephrectomy 4 weeks later. Every patient had renal cell carcinoma of clear cell pathology. The tumors were dissociated mechanically, digested with collagenase/hyaluronidase at 37 degrees C, processed in gentleMACS C tubes, and kept in liquid nitrogen. Genomic DNA for TCR sequencing was prepared using the QIAamp DNA Blood Mini Kit (Qiagen). Samples were included in the analyses only if all quality control checks were passed.

TCR beta libraries were generated from genomic DNA with the immunoSEQ kit, following the manufacturer's recommendations. To prepare libraries, a first multiplex PCR with proprietary primers was run, followed by a second PCR that added unique barcodes, and a bead cleanup was done after each round. A positive control reaction and a negative control reaction, both provided in the kit, were run with every batch of samples. The final libraries were assessed on an Agilent 4200 TapeStation D1000 ScreenTape, pooled by volume, and quantified by qPCR. An Illumina NextSeq500 fitted with a MidOutput 150-cycle cartridge performed the sequencing, running 156 Read1 cycles and 15 Index1 cycles with the kit's custom primers. The pooled library was loaded at approximately 1 pM with a roughly 22% PhiX control spike-in. In the authors' own workflow: Vendor-processed data were analyzed in R, and a clonotype was defined as all T cells sharing the same CDR3 nucleotide sequence. In the clone abundance analyses, frequencies were normalized to the 10,000 most abundant clones in each sample. Before analysis, public T cell clones were removed, and these numbered fewer than five per sample on average. Dominant motif analysis used ImmunoMap with the PAM10 matrix, gap penalty 30 and homology threshold 0.3; motifs with cumulative frequency at least 0.01 counted as dominant. Tumor-enriched and baseline blood-enriched clonotypes were defined by at least a 32-fold difference in abundance between compartments. Similarity between tumor and blood repertoires was quantified using the Baroni-Urbani and Buser coefficient, and groups were compared with two-tailed Wilcoxon tests in R. TCRdb's version of the immuneACCESS table is confined to in-frame rearrangements and falls short of the full clone set. An unresolved V gene accounts for under half of the shortfall where checked; the remainder is of unknown origin. That table furnishes V, J and clone size, whereas the DNA furnished D and trimming. This sample has 18,000 or so clones in its table, and roughly 54% of those were observed once. 12% of the sample is held by the ten biggest clonotypes.

Reading from cysteine to phenylalanine, the CDR3 counts 16 amino acids. The retained sequence is limited to the CDR3, 48 bases, with the frame set at the first base. In the germline V gene (reference sequence), CDR1 corresponds to SGHNT and CDR2 to YYREEE. V is shortened by 4 bases, J by 0 bases, and the region joining them spans 15 bases. The data are from a study of radiation and T cells in renal cell carcinoma (dated by TCRdb to between 2020 and 2021). General notes on the study: A total of under 60 samples underwent TCR beta sequencing, made up of some 26 tumors and roughly 27 peripheral blood samples. Across all 50 or so samples, several million unique CDR3 nucleotide sequences encoding 2,658,974 unique CDR3 amino acid sequences were identified.

On the study overall, not on this receptor specifically: A greater number of dominant CDR3 motifs was detected in irradiated tumors than in control tumors, and a larger share of the repertoire was occupied by these motifs in irradiated tumors than in control tumors. With a single-armed trial design, the study had no way to address how radiation dose or scheduling affects the TCR repertoire. In blood, the top tumor clonotypes increased from baseline to 2 weeks after radiation and then shrank by 4 weeks, which suggests a temporary expansion of tumor-resident clones. Because pretreatment tumor biopsies were not available, the baseline intratumoral presence of clonotypes could not be determined. Higher TCR clonality was observed in irradiated tumors than in controls, with an average of approximately 50% of the repertoire accounted for by the top 100 clonotypes, compared with around 45% in nephrectomy-only tumors. Because only small tumor regions of about 0.94 g were available, intratumoral heterogeneity was not captured.

The chain is encoded by TRBV5-4 joined to TRBJ2-3; the D gene is possibly TRBD1 or TRBD2, with 6 bases matching each. This specimen consisted of tumor tissue, obtained from a patient whose treatment included radiotherapy and nephrectomy. This clonotype was obtained from a man aged 45-65 years with renal cell carcinoma. The DNA reads as follows: TGTGCCAGCAGCCCCTTGGGGGGCCACAGCACAGATACGCAGTATTTT. Its protein reads: CASSPLGGHSTDTQYF.